The clone carrying this T cell receptor (beta chain) turned up a few times. This entry belongs to a study of blood T cells in healthy people across ages. The CDR3 covers 16 residues. V lost 3 bases and J 1 base, leaving 12 bases between the germline ends. The germline CDR1 and CDR2 sequences are SGHVS and FQNEAQ. A second about 6 to 12 cycle PCR used barcoded and J-beta primers. TCRdb called the 5' RACE reads again in MiXCR, with one record for every CDR3 protein. The sample holds roughly 1.5 million distinct CDR3 sequences; roughly two fifths are singletons and the top ten take over 3.5%. The sequence derives from a young woman in good health. The V call is TRBV7-8, the J call TRBJ2-2, with no clear D. The sample was blood. The CDR3 DNA follows: TGTGCCAGCAGCTTGCGGTTGCAGGTGAACACCGGGGAGCTGTTTTTT. Translation: CASSLRLQVNTGELFF. Full variable domain (remainder filled in from reference TRBV7-8 and TRBJ2-2): GAGVSQSPRYKVAKRGQDVALRCDPISGHVSLFWYQQALGQGPEFLTYFQNEAQLDKSGLPSDRFFAERPEGSVSTLKIQRTQQEDSAVYLCASSLRLQVNTGELFFGEGSRLTVL.